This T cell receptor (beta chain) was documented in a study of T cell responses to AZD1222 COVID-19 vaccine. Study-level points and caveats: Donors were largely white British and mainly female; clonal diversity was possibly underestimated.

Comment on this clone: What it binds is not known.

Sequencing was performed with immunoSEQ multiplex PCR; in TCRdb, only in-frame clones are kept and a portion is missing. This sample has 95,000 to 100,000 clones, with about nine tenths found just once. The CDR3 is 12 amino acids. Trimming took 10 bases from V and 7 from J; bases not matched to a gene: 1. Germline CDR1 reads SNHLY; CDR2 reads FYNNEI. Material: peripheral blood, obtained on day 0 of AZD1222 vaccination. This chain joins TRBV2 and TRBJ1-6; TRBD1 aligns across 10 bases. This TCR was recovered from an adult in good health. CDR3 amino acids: CATGQGNSPLHF. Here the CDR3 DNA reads TGTGCCACGGGACAGGGGAATTCACCCCTCCACTTT.